Listed below are T cell receptor beta chains from one sample, sequenced in a study of OX40 agonist ivuxolimab in advanced cancers. Assay: immunoSEQ multiplex PCR; the TCRdb copy retains only in-frame clones and omits some. This sample yields some 97,000 clones, of which about nine tenths are seen a single time; approximately 0.34% belongs to the top ten. Source: CD4+ or CD8+ T cells sorted from blood, taken in a trial of the OX40 agonist ivuxolimab. All receptors derive from an adult with an advanced solid tumor such as melanoma, head and neck, liver or kidney cancer. Both conserved end residues are part of each CDR3. The D gene is left open where the match is weak. Expanded clones get a size class; other rows say once, few or many, or leave the size out.

v_gene: TRBV28; abundance: -; j_gene: TRBJ1-2; len: 12; d_gene: -; CDR3nt: TGTGCCAGCAGTTTGGGAGGGTTTGGCTACACCTTC; CDR3aa: CASSLGGFGYTF
v_gene: TRBV2; abundance: -; j_gene: TRBJ2-1; len: 16; d_gene: TRBD2; CDR3nt: TGTGCCAGCAGTGACAGACTAGCGTGGTCCTACAATGAGCAGTTCTTC; CDR3aa: CASSDRLAWSYNEQFF
v_gene: TRBV4-3; abundance: -; j_gene: TRBJ2-7; len: 18; d_gene: TRBD2; CDR3nt: TGCGCCAGCAGCCAAAATCTATTACGGACTAGTTCCCCCTACGAGCAGTACTTC; CDR3aa: CASSQNLLRTSSPYEQYF
v_gene: TRBV4-2; abundance: -; j_gene: TRBJ1-5; len: 13; d_gene: -; CDR3nt: TGTGCCAGCAGCCAAGATCAGGAACAGCCCCAGCATTTT; CDR3aa: CASSQDQEQPQHF
v_gene: TRBV6-1; abundance: -; j_gene: TRBJ2-6; len: 17; d_gene: -; CDR3nt: TGTGCCAGCAGTGATGCAGGTTTAAGCTCTGGGGCCAACGTCCTGACTTTC; CDR3aa: CASSDAGLSSGANVLTF
v_gene: TRBV18; abundance: -; j_gene: TRBJ2-7; len: 13; d_gene: -; CDR3nt: TGTGCCAGCTCACGAAGCGGGACAGACGAGCAGTACTTC; CDR3aa: CASSRSGTDEQYF
v_gene: TRBV14; abundance: -; j_gene: TRBJ2-5; len: 16; d_gene: TRBD2; CDR3nt: TGTGCCAGCAGCCCACTCGGACTAGCAGGGGAAGAGACCCAGTACTTC; CDR3aa: CASSPLGLAGEETQYF
v_gene: TRBV5-6; abundance: -; j_gene: TRBJ1-2; len: 15; d_gene: -; CDR3nt: TGTGCCAGCAGCCCCCCCCCACCTGAAGGTCGCGGCTACACCTTC; CDR3aa: CASSPPPPEGRGYTF
v_gene: TRBV5-6; abundance: -; j_gene: TRBJ1-5; len: 17; d_gene: TRBD1; CDR3nt: TGTGCCAGCAGCTTGGCCCTAGACAGGGAGTCCAATCAGCCCCAGCATTTT; CDR3aa: CASSLALDRESNQPQHF
v_gene: TRBV6-1; abundance: once; j_gene: TRBJ1-2; len: 13; d_gene: -; CDR3nt: TGTGCCAGCAGTGAAACCGGGACGTATGGCTACACCTTC; CDR3aa: CASSETGTYGYTF
v_gene: TRBV5-6; abundance: -; j_gene: TRBJ1-5; len: 14; d_gene: -; CDR3nt: TGTGCCAGCAGCTTGGCTGGAGGGGAGATGCCCCAGCATTTT; CDR3aa: CASSLAGGEMPQHF
v_gene: TRBV12-2; abundance: -; j_gene: TRBJ2-2; len: 18; d_gene: -; CDR3nt: TGTGCAAGTCGCTTAGCGCGACGAGGGAGGGTTAGCACCGGGGAGCTGTTTTTT; CDR3aa: CASRLARRGRVSTGELFF
v_gene: TRBV5-4; abundance: -; j_gene: TRBJ1-2; len: 14; d_gene: TRBD1; CDR3nt: TGTGCCAGCAGCCTACAGGGGGCGGGGTATGGCTACACCTTC; CDR3aa: CASSLQGAGYGYTF
v_gene: TRBV11-1; abundance: -; j_gene: TRBJ2-1; len: 14; d_gene: -; CDR3nt: TGTGCCAGCAGCTTAAGTCTCGTGGCGAATGAGCAGTTCTTC; CDR3aa: CASSLSLVANEQFF